These 6 T cell receptor beta chains came from one sample sequenced in a study of blood T cell repertoires in COVID-19. The data were produced by immunoSEQ multiplex PCR, yet TCRdb's version contains in-frame clones alone and is incomplete. The table includes around 160,000 clones, roughly 76% detected once. The sequenced sample was peripheral blood. The receptors originated from a human donor with acute or convalescent COVID-19. The donor label of this sample is uncertain.

This clone was recorded a few times. The rearrangement links TRBV5-6 to TRBJ1-2, with D uncertain. From germline, CDR1 is SGHDT and CDR2 YYEEEE. V was shortened by 6 bases and J by 4 bases, with 13 bases between the two germline ends. The CDR3 is made up of 13 amino acids. The CDR3 nucleotides read TGTGCCAGCACCTTATTTGGAGCCTATGGCTACACCTTC. Translation gives CASTLFGAYGYTF.

This chain joins TRBV6-5 and TRBJ1-6; D possibly corresponds to TRBD1 (5 bases). Germline lookup yields CDR1 MNHEY and CDR2 SVGAGI. V was trimmed by 0 bases and J by 10 bases, leaving 13 bases between them. The CDR3 length is 15 residues. In DNA, the CDR3 is TGTGCCAGCAGTTACTCGAGGAGGGGAGAATCACCCCTCCACTTT. As protein: CASSYSRRGESPLHF.

The chain is built from TRBV10-2 and TRBJ2-6; the D gene is possibly TRBD1 (6 bases). CDR3 length: 15 amino acids. The germline V gene has CDR1 WSHSY and CDR2 SAAADI. V was cut by 4 bases and J by 2 bases, with 9 bases left in between. The CDR3 coding sequence is TGCGCCAGCAGTGCAGGGGCTACTGGGGCCAACGTCCTGACTTTC. It codes for CASSAGATGANVLTF.

This clone has just one count. The V call is TRBV2, the J call TRBJ2-1, with D perhaps TRBD1 (6 bases). Trimming pared 4 bases from V and 10 bases from J, leaving 11 bases between. The germline gives CDR1 SNHLY, CDR2 FYNNEI. CDR3 length equals 12 residues. The CDR3 protein is CASSGGLLEQFF. In DNA form, the CDR3 reads TGTGCCAGCAGTGGGGGGCTCCTGGAGCAGTTCTTC.

V gene TRBV24-1 combines with J gene TRBJ2-3; 12 nucleotides match TRBD2. Unmatched junction bases numbered 11, after V lost 5 bases and J lost 6 bases. The CDR3 has 17 residues. The V gene's germline CDR1 is KGHDR and CDR2 SFDVKD. As DNA, the CDR3 is TGTGCCACCAGTGGAAGAAACCCTGGGACTAGCGGGGATACGCAGTATTTT. This codes for CATSGRNPGTSGDTQYF.

The chain couples TRBV30 to TRBJ2-5, with D hard to call. V lost 0 bases to trimming and J lost 5 bases, with 13 bases between them. Germline CDR1 GTSNPN, CDR2 SVGIG (reference sequence). CDR3 size: 14 residues. The CDR3 DNA reads TGTGCCTGGAGTGTAGCCCCTTCGCGGGAGACCCAGTACTTC. Its translation is CAWSVAPSRETQYF.